This TCR beta chain was documented in a study of Ad26.COV2.S vaccination and SARS-CoV-2 variants. Noted treatment: roughly 18 received Ad26.COV2.S at low or high dose, single or two shots; roughly 5 received placebo; per-sample allocation not given. Collection of the samples took place on day 63 after the first injection of vaccine or placebo. An Ad26 vector carrying the Wuhan-strain SARS-CoV-2 spike served as the vaccine. Per the germline V gene, CDR1 is SGHTA and CDR2 is FQGTGA. V shed 0 bases, J shed 9 bases, and the junction held 11 bases outside the gene matches. This CDR3 has 18 amino acids. The assay was immunoSEQ multiplex PCR, and TCRdb's table has in-frame clones only and misses some. The data contain some 450,000 clones, 90% of them singletons.

The chain recombines TRBV7-3 with TRBJ2-1; 13 nucleotides align to TRBD2. The source material was peripheral blood, sampled in a trial of Ad26.COV2.S vaccine versus placebo. The sequence derives from a person between 18 and 65 years old who received the Ad26.COV2.S COVID-19 vaccine or a placebo. Written as DNA, the CDR3 is TGTGCCAGCAGCTTAACGGGGACTAGCGGGGCGTTCAGTAGTGAGCAGTTCTTC. Its protein product is CASSLTGTSGAFSSEQFF.